A single sample gave rise to the 17 T cell receptor beta chains below, sequenced in a study of blood T cell repertoires in COVID-19. Sequenced by immunoSEQ multiplex PCR; TCRdb stores in-frame clones only, minus some. The repertoire includes roughly 170,000 clones, roughly 80% of them detected once, and about 5.3% sits in the top ten. Sample: PBMCs or T cells enriched from blood (not recorded which). The origin of the receptors is a woman aged 35 to 49 with acute COVID-19.

This chain uses TRBV10-3 with TRBJ1-1; 8 bases agree with TRBD1. The V gene's germline CDR1 is ENHRY and CDR2 SYGVKD. CDR3 length: 15 amino acids. Trimming cost V 4 bases and J 5 bases; bases outside gene matches: 9. This CDR3 is CAISGRTGYRTEAFF. DNA for the CDR3: TGTGCCATCAGTGGTCGGACAGGGTATCGGACTGAAGCTTTCTTT.

This clone showed up just once. The rearrangement uses TRBV11-1 and TRBJ2-5, with 9 bases identical to TRBD1. The CDR3 covers 13 residues. In germline, CDR1 is SGHAT, CDR2 FQDESV (reference sequence). The trim removed 5 bases at V and 3 bases at J, leaving 1 base unmatched. The CDR3 coding sequence is TGTGCCAGCAGCCGGGACAGGGAAGAGACCCAGTACTTC. This translates into CASSRDREETQYF.

The rearrangement links TRBV7-2 to TRBJ1-2; D ambiguous. The CDR3 is made up of 15 amino acids. The germline CDR1 and CDR2 sequences are SGHTA and FQGNSA. Trimming stripped 4 bases from V and 8 bases from J, with 20 bases between. The CDR3 region is CASSSYSPGRQGYTF. Written as DNA, the CDR3 is TGTGCCAGCAGCTCCTACTCCCCGGGGAGGCAGGGCTACACCTTC.

This clone occurred once. This chain joins TRBV5-1 and TRBJ2-1; 7 positions match TRBD2. The germline V gene encodes CDR1 SGHRS and CDR2 YFSETQ. With V trimmed by 2 bases and J by 0 bases, 17 bases remained unmatched. This CDR3 comprises 20 residues. CDR3 region: CASSLFPGGMAESSYNEQFF. In DNA, the CDR3 is TGCGCCAGCAGCTTATTCCCGGGAGGAATGGCGGAGAGCTCCTACAATGAGCAGTTCTTC. Supplemented by reference TRBV5-1 and TRBJ2-1, the full variable domain reads KAGVTQTPRYLIKTRGQQVTLSCSPISGHRSVSWYQQTPGQGLQFLFEYFSETQRNKGNFPGRFSGRQFSNSRSEMNVSTLELGDSALYLCASSLFPGGMAESSYNEQFFGPGTRLTVL.

V is TRBV12-5 and J is TRBJ1-2; 9 bases align to TRBD1. The CDR3 sequence is 13 residues long. Trimming at V came to 6 bases and at J to 7 bases, leaving 6 bases not matched to a gene. In germline, CDR1 is LGHNT, CDR2 FRNRAP. The DNA of the CDR3 is TGTGCTAGTGGGGCGGGACAGGGATTTGGCTACACCTTC. Protein: CASGAGQGFGYTF. Full variable domain (remainder filled in from reference TRBV12-5 and TRBJ1-2): DARVTQTPRHKVTEMGQEVTMRCQPILGHNTVFWYRQTMMQGLELLAYFRNRAPLDDSGMPKDRFSAEMPDATLATLKIQPSEPRDSAVYFCASGAGQGFGYTFGSGTRLTVV.

The chain combines TRBV29-1 with TRBJ1-2, with D perhaps matching TRBD1 (5 bases). The V end lost 4 bases, the J end lost 5 bases, and 17 bases lay between the germline ends. The germline gives CDR1 SQVTM, CDR2 ANQGSEA. CDR3 length equals 14 residues. Here the CDR3 reads CSVGAGLPGYGYTF. CDR3 bases: TGCAGCGTTGGGGCAGGGCTCCCCGGGTATGGCTACACCTTC. Based on the CDR3 plus reference TRBV29-1 and TRBJ1-2, the full variable domain is SAVISQKPSRDICQRGTSLTIQCQVDSQVTMMFWYRQQPGQSLTLIATANQGSEATYESGFVIDKFPISRPNLTFSTLTVSNMSPEDSSIYLCSVGAGLPGYGYTFGSGTRLTVV.

The chain carries TRBV3-1 (or the pseudogene TRBV3-2) and TRBJ2-3; D gene ambiguous. The CDR3 sequence is 14 residues long. Between the trimmed V and J ends, which lost 0 bases and 5 bases, there was a span of 9 bases. CDR1 and CDR2 from the germline V gene are LGHDT and YNNKEL (reference sequence). The CDR3 DNA follows: TGTGCCAGCAGCCAAGATCCGGGTAAAGATACGCAGTATTTT. Translation gives CASSQDPGKDTQYF.

This chain joins TRBV9 and TRBJ2-7; the match to TRBD2 covers 7 bases. This CDR3 contains 12 residues. Per the germline V gene, CDR1 is SGDLS and CDR2 is YYNGEE. V was clipped by 3 bases and J by 6 bases; unmatched bases: 3. The CDR3: CASSGEGLEQYF. For the CDR3, the DNA is TGTGCCAGCAGCGGGGAGGGCCTCGAGCAGTACTTC.

This chain uses TRBV24-1 with TRBJ2-1; 11 bases agree with TRBD2. Germline V gene sequence: CDR1 KGHDR, CDR2 SFDVKD. The trim removed 4 bases at V and 2 bases at J, leaving 3 bases unmatched. The CDR3 length is 16 residues. CDR3 sequence: CATSDTSGRTYNEQFF. CDR3 coding DNA: TGTGCCACCAGTGACACTAGCGGGAGAACCTACAATGAGCAGTTCTTC.

The rearrangement uses TRBV15 and TRBJ1-1; D is possibly TRBD1 (5 bases). The CDR3 sequence is 13 residues long. V lost 5 bases and J lost 2, with 9 bases in between. CDR1 is LNHNV, CDR2 YYDKDF, per germline (reference sequence). CDR3: CATSVRVNTEAFF. CDR3 coding DNA: TGTGCCACCAGCGTCAGGGTAAACACTGAAGCTTTCTTT.

The gene calls are TRBV5-1 and TRBJ1-3; possibly TRBD1 for D (6 bases). This CDR3 region has 16 residues. Germline lookup yields CDR1 SGHRS and CDR2 YFSETQ. Trimming pared 0 bases from V and 0 bases from J, leaving 10 bases between. Here the CDR3 reads CASSLAGAPSGNTIYF. The CDR3 DNA sequence: TGCGCCAGCAGCTTGGCAGGGGCGCCCTCTGGAAACACCATATATTTT.

The V call is TRBV28, the J call TRBJ1-2, with 7 bases lining up with TRBD1. Germline-derived CDR1 and CDR2 are MDHEN and SYDVKM. The CDR3 runs to 14 residues. V lost 8 bases, J lost 8 bases, and 14 bases stayed unmatched. The CDR3 region has the DNA TGTGCCAGCGCAGTTATCCCGACAGGGAACGGCTACACCTTC. Protein: CASAVIPTGNGYTF.

This clone turned up a few times. This sequence joins TRBV6-2 or TRBV6-3 and TRBJ1-1; D might be TRBD1 (6 bases). The CDR3 is 14 amino acids. CDR1 and CDR2 (germline): MNHEY, SVGEGT. V was clipped by 5 bases and J by 1 base, with 11 bases between them. CDR3 sequence (DNA): TGTGCCAGCAGTAAGCCACAGGGGAACACTGAAGCTTTCTTT. Amino acid sequence: CASSKPQGNTEAFF.

The chain joins TRBV21-1 to TRBJ1-4. TRBV21-1 has pseudogene status. The length of the CDR3 is 17 residues. CDR3 sequence reads: CASSKRSGNWSPEKLFF. In nucleotides, the CDR3 is TGTGCCAGCAGCAAACGAAGTGGAAATTGGAGTCCGGAAAAACTGTTTTTT.

This chain joins TRBV6-5 and TRBJ2-7; weak D call: TRBD1 (6 bases). CDR3 length: 12 residues. In germline, CDR1 is MNHEY, CDR2 SVGAGI. V gave up 6 bases and J gave up 7 bases, with 13 bases separating them. The CDR3 bases are TGTGCCAGCAGGGACAGTCTTTTGGAGCAGTACTTC. Translating it yields CASRDSLLEQYF.

The chain is built from TRBV9 and TRBJ1-2; TRBD1 aligns across 7 bases. The CDR3 contains 14 residues. J was trimmed by 7 bases and V by 0 bases; bases with no gene match: 6. The germline gives CDR1 SGDLS, CDR2 YYNGEE. CDR3 protein: CASSVGRQGGGYTF. DNA for the CDR3: TGTGCCAGCAGCGTAGGGCGCCAGGGGGGTGGCTACACCTTC.

The chain couples TRBV24-1 to TRBJ2-1; 12 positions agree with TRBD2. The CDR3 has 16 residues. J lost 2 bases, V lost 6 bases, and 4 bases had no gene match. Germline lookup yields CDR1 KGHDR and CDR2 SFDVKD. CDR3 nucleotide sequence: TGTGCCACCAGTCTAGCTAGCGGGAGGGCCTACAATGAGCAGTTCTTC. Translating gives CATSLASGRAYNEQFF.